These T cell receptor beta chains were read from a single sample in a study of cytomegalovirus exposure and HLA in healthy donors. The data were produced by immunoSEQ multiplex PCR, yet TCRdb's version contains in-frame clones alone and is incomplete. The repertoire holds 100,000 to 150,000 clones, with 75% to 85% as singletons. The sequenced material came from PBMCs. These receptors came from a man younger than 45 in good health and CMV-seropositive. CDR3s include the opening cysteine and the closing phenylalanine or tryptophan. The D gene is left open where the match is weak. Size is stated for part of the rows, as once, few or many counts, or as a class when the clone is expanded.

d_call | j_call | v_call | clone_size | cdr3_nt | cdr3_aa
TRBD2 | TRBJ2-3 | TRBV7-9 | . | TGTGCCAGCAGTGACGCGACTAGCGGGGGCACAGATACGCAGTATTTT | CASSDATSGGTDTQYF
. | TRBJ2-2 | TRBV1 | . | TGCACCAGCAGCCAACTGACTAGCGGGGGGCTCACCGGGGAGCTGTTTTTT | CTSSQLTSGGLTGELFF
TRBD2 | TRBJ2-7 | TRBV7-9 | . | TGTGCCAGCAGCCCGGGGGGGGCCCTCTACGAGCAGTACTTC | CASSPGGALYEQYF
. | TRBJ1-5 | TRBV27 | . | TGTGCCAGCAGTCAGCGTCCCGGTGGGGGAGGTCAGCCCCAGCATTTT | CASSQRPGGGGQPQHF
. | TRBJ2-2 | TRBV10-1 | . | TGCGCCAGCAGTGAAGCTAGCGAAATCACCGGGGAGCTGTTTTTT | CASSEASEITGELFF
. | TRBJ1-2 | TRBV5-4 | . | TGTGCCAGCAGCCCCGCCGGTGGGGGGAACTATGGCTACACCTTC | CASSPAGGGNYGYTF
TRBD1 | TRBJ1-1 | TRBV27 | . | TGTGCCAGCAGTCACCTCCGGACAGGGCCCAACACTGAAGCTTTCTTT | CASSHLRTGPNTEAFF
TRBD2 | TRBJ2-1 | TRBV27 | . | TGTGCCAGCAGTCGGGAACTAGCGGGGGCGGATGAGCAGTTCTTC | CASSRELAGADEQFF
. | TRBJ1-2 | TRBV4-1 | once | TGCGCCAGCAGCCAAGTGGGAGGTGGCTACACCTTC | CASSQVGGGYTF
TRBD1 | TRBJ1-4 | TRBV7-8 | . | TGTGCCAGCAGCCCAAGGACAGGGGAGCTTCCAAAACTGTTTTTT | CASSPRTGELPKLFF
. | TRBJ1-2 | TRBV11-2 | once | TGTGCCAGCAGCTTTATGGGGAGTGGTGGCTATGGCTACACCTTC | CASSFMGSGGYGYTF
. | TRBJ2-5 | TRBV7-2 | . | TGTGCCAGCAGCATACGGGGGTACCAAGAGACCCAGTACTTC | CASSIRGYQETQYF
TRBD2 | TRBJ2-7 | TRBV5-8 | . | TGTGCCAGCAGCCCCGGGGCGGGGGAGACCTACGAGCAGTACTTC | CASSPGAGETYEQYF
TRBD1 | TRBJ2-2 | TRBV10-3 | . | TGTGCCATCAGTGGGACAGGGTCAGGTCCCGGGGAGCTGTTTTTT | CAISGTGSGPGELFF
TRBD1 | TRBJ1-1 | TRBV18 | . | TGTGCCAGCTCACCCCAGGGGGCCTCTGAAGCTTTCTTT | CASSPQGASEAFF
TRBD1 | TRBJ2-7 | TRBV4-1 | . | TGCGCCAGCAGCCAAGATCACAGGGGGTACGAGCAGTACTTC | CASSQDHRGYEQYF
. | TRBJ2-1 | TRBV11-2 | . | TGTGCCAGCAGCTTAGAGGAGGCAGGGACTTTGGGTTACAATGAGCAGTTCTTC | CASSLEEAGTLGYNEQFF
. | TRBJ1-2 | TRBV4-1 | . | TGCGCCAGCAGCCAAGATCAGCAGGGAGGGATCTATGGCTACACCTTC | CASSQDQQGGIYGYTF
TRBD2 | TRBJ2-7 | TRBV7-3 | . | TGTGCCAGCAGCTTAGGGCGGGGGGGCTCCGAGCAGTACTTC | CASSLGRGGSEQYF
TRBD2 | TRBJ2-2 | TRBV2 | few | TGTGCCAGCAGTGATTTAGCGGGGGGGGCCGGGGAGCTGTTTTTT | CASSDLAGGAGELFF
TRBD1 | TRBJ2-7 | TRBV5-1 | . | TGCGCCAGCAGCGTCCGGGACAGGGGTTTCGAGCAGTACTTC | CASSVRDRGFEQYF
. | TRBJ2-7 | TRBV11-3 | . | TGTGCCAGCAGCTTAGATTCTGGGGAGTACAGCGAGCAGTACTTC | CASSLDSGEYSEQYF
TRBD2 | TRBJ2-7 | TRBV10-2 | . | TGCGCCAGCAGTGAGTCCCCAGCGGGAAACTACGAGCAGTACTTC | CASSESPAGNYEQYF
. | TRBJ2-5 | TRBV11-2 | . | TGTGCCAGCAGCTTAGTTAGGACCCAAGGGGAGGCCCAGTACTTC | CASSLVRTQGEAQYF
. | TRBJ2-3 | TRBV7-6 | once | TGTGCCAGCAGCCTCAGCACAGATACGCAGTATTTT | CASSLSTDTQYF
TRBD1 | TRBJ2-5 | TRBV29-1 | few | TGCAGCGTTGGGACAGGGGGATTAGAGACCCAGTACTTC | CSVGTGGLETQYF
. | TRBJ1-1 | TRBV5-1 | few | TGCGCCAGCAGCTTGATGGGACACTACACTGAAGCTTTCTTT | CASSLMGHYTEAFF
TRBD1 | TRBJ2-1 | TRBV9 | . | TGTGCCAGCAGCGTTACGACAGGGACCTCCTACAATGAGCAGTTCTTC | CASSVTTGTSYNEQFF
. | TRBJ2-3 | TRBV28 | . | TGTGCCAGCAGTTTATTAGGGATAGGGGGTACGCAGTATTTT | CASSLLGIGGTQYF
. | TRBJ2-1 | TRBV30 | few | TGTGCCTGGGGACGGCGGGGCCGCCCCTACAATGAGCAGTTCTTC | CAWGRRGRPYNEQFF
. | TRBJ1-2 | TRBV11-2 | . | TGTGCCAGCAGAACAATTGCAACGGGTCCTACTAACTATGGCTACACCTTC | CASRTIATGPTNYGYTF
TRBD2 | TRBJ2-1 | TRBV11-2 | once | TGTGCCAGCAGCTTAACTAGCGGGGGGGCAAATGAGCAGTTCTTC | CASSLTSGGANEQFF
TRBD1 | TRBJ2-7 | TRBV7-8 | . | TGTGCCAGCAGCTGGGGACAGGGGCTCTACGAGCAGTACTTC | CASSWGQGLYEQYF
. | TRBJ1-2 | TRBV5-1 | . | TGCGCCAGCAGCTTGGGGCAGGCGACGAGTGGCTACACCTTC | CASSLGQATSGYTF
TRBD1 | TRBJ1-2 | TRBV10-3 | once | TGTGCCATCACCTCCCCCCAGGGGGCGCGAAGCTATGGCTACACCTTC | CAITSPQGARSYGYTF
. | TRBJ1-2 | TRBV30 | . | TGTGCCTGGAGCGTTACAGGATATGGCTACACCTTC | CAWSVTGYGYTF
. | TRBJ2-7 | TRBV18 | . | TGTGCCAGCCGTACGACACTAGGAGGGAGTACCTACGAGCAGTACTTC | CASRTTLGGSTYEQYF
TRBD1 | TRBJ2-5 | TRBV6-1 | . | TGTGCCAGCAGTGAAGGATTAAGGGGGCTTGTCATGGAGACCCAGTACTTC | CASSEGLRGLVMETQYF
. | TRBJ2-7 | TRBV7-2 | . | TGTGCCAGCAGCTTAGGGACTCAGTCCTACGAGCAGTACTTC | CASSLGTQSYEQYF
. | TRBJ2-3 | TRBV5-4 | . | TGTGCCAGCAGCTCCACAGGGAGCACAGATACGCAGTATTTT | CASSSTGSTDTQYF
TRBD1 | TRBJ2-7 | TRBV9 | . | TGTGCCAGCAGCGTCGGGGGACAGGGTAACCACGAGCAGTACTTC | CASSVGGQGNHEQYF
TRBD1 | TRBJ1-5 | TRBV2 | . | TGTGCCAGCAGCAGCAGGGGGTTTTATAGCAATCAGCCCCAGCATTTT | CASSSRGFYSNQPQHF
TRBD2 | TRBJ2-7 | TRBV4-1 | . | TGCGCCAGCACCCCCGATTTTTCAGCTAGCGGGGGTTTGGGACCATACGAGCAGTACTTC | CASTPDFSASGGLGPYEQYF
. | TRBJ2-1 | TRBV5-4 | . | TGTGCCAGCAGCGGTTCAGGGGCGACCCCCTACAATGAGCAGTTCTTC | CASSGSGATPYNEQFF
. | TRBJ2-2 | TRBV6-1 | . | TGTGCCAGCAGTGAAGTGGGACTCTCGAACACCGGGGAGCTGTTTTTT | CASSEVGLSNTGELFF
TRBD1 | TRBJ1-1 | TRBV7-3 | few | TGTGCCAGCAGCCAAGACAGGGTAACTGAAGCTTTCTTT | CASSQDRVTEAFF
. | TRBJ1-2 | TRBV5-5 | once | TGTGCCAGCAGAGTGGGGGGTCAAATAGCTAACTATGGCTACACCTTC | CASRVGGQIANYGYTF
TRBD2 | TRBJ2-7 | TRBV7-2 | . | TGTGCCAGCAGCTCCACTAGCGGGGGGGTGGAAGAGCAGTACTTC | CASSSTSGGVEEQYF
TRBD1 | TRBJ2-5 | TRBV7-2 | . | TGTGCCAGCAGCGTACCGAGCCCCGGGACAGGGTCGGAGACCCAGTACTTC | CASSVPSPGTGSETQYF
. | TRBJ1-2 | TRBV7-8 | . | TGTGCCAGCAGCTTACGTCAGGAGGCCTATGGCTACACCTTC | CASSLRQEAYGYTF
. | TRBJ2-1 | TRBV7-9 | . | TGTGCCAGCAGTTCCCTCATCCGGAGCTCCTACAATGAGCAGTTCTTC | CASSSLIRSSYNEQFF
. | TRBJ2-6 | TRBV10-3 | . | TGTGCCATCAGGGAGCTCTCTGGGGCCAACGTCCTGACTTTC | CAIRELSGANVLTF